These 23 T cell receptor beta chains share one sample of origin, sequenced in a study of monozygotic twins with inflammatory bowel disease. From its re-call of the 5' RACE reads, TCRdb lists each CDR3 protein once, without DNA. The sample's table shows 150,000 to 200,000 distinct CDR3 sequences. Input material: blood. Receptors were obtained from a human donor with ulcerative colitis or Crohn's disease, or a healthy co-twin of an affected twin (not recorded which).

The CDR3 is CASSSLGPPGTQYF. The rearrangement uses TRBV28 and TRBJ2-5; TCRdb indicates TRBD1, and absent DNA this call remains unverified. There are 14 residues in the CDR3. CDR1 MDHEN and CDR2 SYDVKM come from the germline V gene.

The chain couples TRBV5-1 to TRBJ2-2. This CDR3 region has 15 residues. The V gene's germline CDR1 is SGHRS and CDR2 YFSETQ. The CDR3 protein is CASSLAGVPTGELFF. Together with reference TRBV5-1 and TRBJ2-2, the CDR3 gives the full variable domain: KAGVTQTPRYLIKTRGQQVTLSCSPISGHRSVSWYQQTPGQGLQFLFEYFSETQRNKGNFPGRFSGRQFSNSRSEMNVSTLELGDSALYLCASSLAGVPTGELFFGEGSRLTVL.

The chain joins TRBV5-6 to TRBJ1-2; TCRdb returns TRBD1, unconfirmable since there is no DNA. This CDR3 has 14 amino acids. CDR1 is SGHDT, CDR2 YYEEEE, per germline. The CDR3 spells CASFNRGRDYGYTF.

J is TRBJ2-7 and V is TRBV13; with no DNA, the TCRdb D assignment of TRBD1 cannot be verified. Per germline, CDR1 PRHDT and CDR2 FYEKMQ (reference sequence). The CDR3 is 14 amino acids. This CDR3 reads CASSSDSAGLEQYF.

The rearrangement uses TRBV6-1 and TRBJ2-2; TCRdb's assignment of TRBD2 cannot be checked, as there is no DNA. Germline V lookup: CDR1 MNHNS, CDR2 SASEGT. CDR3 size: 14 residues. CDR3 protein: CASSPGTNTGELFF.

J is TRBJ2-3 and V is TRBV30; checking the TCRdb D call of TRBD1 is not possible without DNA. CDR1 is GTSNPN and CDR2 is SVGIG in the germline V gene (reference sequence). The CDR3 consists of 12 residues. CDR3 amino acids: CAWTAGGVTQYF. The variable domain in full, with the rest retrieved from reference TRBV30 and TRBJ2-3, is SQTIHQWPATLVQPVGSPLSLECTVEGTSNPNLYWYRQAAGRGLQLLFYSVGIGQISSEVPQNLSASRPQDRQFILSSKKLLLSDSGFYLCAWTAGGVTQYFGPGTRLTVL.

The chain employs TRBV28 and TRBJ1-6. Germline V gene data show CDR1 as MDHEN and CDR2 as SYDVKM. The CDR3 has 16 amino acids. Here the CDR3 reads CASSPSGEESNSPLHF.

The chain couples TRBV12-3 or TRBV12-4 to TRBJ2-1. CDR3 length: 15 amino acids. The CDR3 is CASSLAGTNYNEQFF.

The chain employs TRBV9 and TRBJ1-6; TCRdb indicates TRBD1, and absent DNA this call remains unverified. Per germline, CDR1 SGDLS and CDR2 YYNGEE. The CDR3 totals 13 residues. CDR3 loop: CASSSDRGRPLHF.

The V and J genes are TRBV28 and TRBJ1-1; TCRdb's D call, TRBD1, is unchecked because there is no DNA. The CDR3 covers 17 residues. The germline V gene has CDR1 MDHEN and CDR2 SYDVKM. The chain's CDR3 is CASRVLGTGRGNTEAFF.

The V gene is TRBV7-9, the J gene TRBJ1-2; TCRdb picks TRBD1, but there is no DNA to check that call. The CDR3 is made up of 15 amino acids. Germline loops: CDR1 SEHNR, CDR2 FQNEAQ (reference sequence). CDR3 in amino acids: CASSSPTGKNYGYTF.

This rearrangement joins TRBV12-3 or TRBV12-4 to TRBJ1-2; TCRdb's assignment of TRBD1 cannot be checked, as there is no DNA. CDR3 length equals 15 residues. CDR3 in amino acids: CASSLGPTGAYGYTF.

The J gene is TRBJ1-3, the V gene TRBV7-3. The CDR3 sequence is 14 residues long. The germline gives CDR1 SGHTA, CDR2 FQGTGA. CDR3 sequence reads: CASSQPGPGNTIYF. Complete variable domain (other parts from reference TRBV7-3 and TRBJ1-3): GAGVSQTPSNKVTEKGKYVELRCDPISGHTALYWYRQSLGQGPEFLIYFQGTGAADDSGLPNDRFFAVRPEGSVSTLKIQRTERGDSAVYLCASSQPGPGNTIYFGEGSWLTVV.

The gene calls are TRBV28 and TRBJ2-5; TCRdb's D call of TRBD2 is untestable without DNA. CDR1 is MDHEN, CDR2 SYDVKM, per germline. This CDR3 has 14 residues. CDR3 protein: CASSLGGEEETQYF.

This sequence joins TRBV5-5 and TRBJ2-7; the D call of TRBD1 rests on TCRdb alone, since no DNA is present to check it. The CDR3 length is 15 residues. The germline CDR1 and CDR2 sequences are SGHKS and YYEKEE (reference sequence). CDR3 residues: CASSLLGDRYYEQYF. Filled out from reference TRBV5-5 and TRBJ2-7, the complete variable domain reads DAGVTQSPTHLIKTRGQQVTLRCSPISGHKSVSWYQQVLGQGPQFIFQYYEKEERGRGNFPDRFSARQFPNYSSELNVNALLLGDSALYLCASSLLGDRYYEQYFGPGTRLTVT.

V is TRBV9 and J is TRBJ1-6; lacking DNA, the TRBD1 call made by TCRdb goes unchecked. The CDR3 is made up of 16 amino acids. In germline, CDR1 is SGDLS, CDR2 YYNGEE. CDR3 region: CASSAGGAPYNSPLHF.

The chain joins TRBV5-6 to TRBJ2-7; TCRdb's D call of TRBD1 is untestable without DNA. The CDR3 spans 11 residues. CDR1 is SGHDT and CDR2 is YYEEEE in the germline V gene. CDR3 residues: CASSPGTGIAF.

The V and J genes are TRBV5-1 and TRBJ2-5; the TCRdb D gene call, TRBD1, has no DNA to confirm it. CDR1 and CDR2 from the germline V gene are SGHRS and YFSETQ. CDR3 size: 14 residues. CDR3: CASSLVRGQETQYF.

CDR3 residues: CSAEPDGEAFF. This sequence joins TRBV29-1 and TRBJ1-1. Germline loops: CDR1 SQVTM, CDR2 ANQGSEA. The CDR3 is 11 residues long.

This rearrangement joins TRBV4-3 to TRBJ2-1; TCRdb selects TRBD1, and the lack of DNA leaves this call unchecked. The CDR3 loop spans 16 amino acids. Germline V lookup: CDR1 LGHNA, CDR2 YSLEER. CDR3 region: CASSRGTATLYNEQFF.

The CDR3 loop is CASSFRARGSTVTQYF. This chain links TRBV7-2 with TRBJ2-3. CDR3 size: 16 residues. Germline V gene sequence: CDR1 SGHTA, CDR2 FQGNSA.

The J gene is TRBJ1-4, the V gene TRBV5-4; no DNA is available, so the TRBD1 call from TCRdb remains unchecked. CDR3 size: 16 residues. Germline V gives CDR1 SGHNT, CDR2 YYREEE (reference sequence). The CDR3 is CASSYIDSATNEKLFF. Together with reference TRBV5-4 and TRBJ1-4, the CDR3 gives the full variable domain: ETGVTQSPTHLIKTRGQQVTLRCSSQSGHNTVSWYQQALGQGPQFIFQYYREEENGRGNFPPRFSGLQFPNYSSELNVNALELDDSALYLCASSYIDSATNEKLFFGSGTQLSVL.

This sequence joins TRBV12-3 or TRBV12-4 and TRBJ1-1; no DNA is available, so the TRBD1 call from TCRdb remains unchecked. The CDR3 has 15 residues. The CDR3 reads CASSYTGTLNTEAFF.